A single T cell receptor (beta chain) is shown here with its context. Germline and junction disagree at one end, which may indicate a read error. This entry comes from a study of T cells in Graves' hyperthyroidism and ophthalmopathy. Study-level background: Staff took peripheral blood when the initial diagnosis was made, before any treatment began.

A patient was excluded if there was uncontrolled infection, other autoimmune disease, pregnancy or lactation. PBMCs were collected from a roughly 10 ml volume of fresh peripheral blood. CDR3 length: 15 amino acids. Germline lookup yields CDR1 SGHAT and CDR2 FQNNGV. Regions amplified from RNA transcripts were the TCR beta CDR3 regions. First-round RT-PCR with HTBI primers amplified the TCR CDR3 region. Each CDR3 protein gets one entry after TCRdb re-called the multiplex PCR reads with MiXCR. The sample lists more than 300,000 distinct CDR3 sequences, less than 15% occurring once. The TCR sequence derives from a woman aged 18 to 35 with Graves' hyperthyroidism. V and J are TRBV11-2 and TRBJ2-1; 11 nucleotides agree with TRBD2. The sample taken for sequencing was blood. DNA for the CDR3: TGTGCCAGCAGGGGGCTAACTAGCGGGAGCGGTGAGCAGTCCTTC. Amino acid sequence: CASRGLTSGSGEQSF.